A selection of T cell receptor beta chains follows, all from one sample in a study of T cell responses to AZD1222 COVID-19 vaccine. Generated by immunoSEQ multiplex PCR, the TCRdb table keeps only in-frame clones and is missing some. The table has more than 100,000 clones, over 75% seen once; the top ten hold 20% to 25%. Sequences were derived from peripheral blood, sampled on day 0 of AZD1222 vaccination. These receptors all stem from an adult in good health. Both conserved end residues are trimmed from each CDR3. The D gene is left open where the match is weak.

TRBD1 TRBV4-2 ASSQNTGGNNQPQH
NA TRBV27 ASVETISPPDTQY
NA TRBV5-1 ASSFPRDHTGELF
TRBD1 TRBV14 ASSQDRGGNTIY
NA TRBV5-1 ASSLNRDGQETQY
NA TRBV12-3/TRBV12-4 ASSLARGGEAF
NA TRBV18 ASSTQITEAF
TRBD1 TRBV6-2/TRBV6-3 ASSRGTVNQPQH
TRBD1 TRBV3-1/TRBV3-2 ASSQGLGQGGLSGPQH
TRBD1 TRBV7-9 ASSFLTGVNNEQF
NA TRBV5-1 ASSFGAGNEQF